The rows below give T cell receptor beta chains drawn from one sample of a study of T cell responses to AZD1222 COVID-19 vaccine. Method: immunoSEQ multiplex PCR; TCRdb's copy keeps in-frame clones and lacks some. The data hold over 150,000 clones, with about 88% observed a single time. The input for sequencing was peripheral blood, taken on day 0 of AZD1222 vaccination. These receptors originate from an adult in good health. The CDR3 runs from the conserved cysteine through the conserved F or W. Each record gives: D gene, clone size, J gene, V gene, CDR3 protein, CDR3 DNA. The D gene is left open where the match is weak. Clone sizes are given selectively: once, few, many, or a class where the clone is expanded.

-,-,TRBJ1-6,TRBV15,CATSRGGANSPLHF,TGTGCCACCAGCAGAGGGGGCGCAAATTCACCCCTCCACTTT
-,-,TRBJ1-5,TRBV7-9,CASSLGERVNQPQHF,TGTGCCAGCAGCTTAGGTGAGAGAGTCAATCAGCCCCAGCATTTT
TRBD1,few,TRBJ1-2,TRBV28,CASTTLDRTVVYGYTF,TGTGCCAGCACCACTCTGGACAGGACCGTAGTCTATGGCTACACCTTC
-,-,TRBJ2-7,TRBV19,CASSTGRAKYEQYF,TGTGCCAGTAGTACGGGCAGGGCAAAATACGAGCAGTACTTC
-,-,TRBJ1-2,TRBV4-3,CASSQDPGPLGGYTF,TGCGCCAGCAGCCAAGACCCCGGGCCCCTCGGTGGCTACACCTTC
-,-,TRBJ2-7,TRBV6-5,CAGGLNEQYF,TGTGCCGGCGGACTAAACGAGCAGTACTTC
-,-,TRBJ2-1,TRBV6-1,CASSEAGRKYNEQFF,TGTGCCAGCAGTGAAGCGGGGCGAAAATACAATGAGCAGTTCTTC
-,-,TRBJ1-2,TRBV3-1/TRBV3-2,CASSLGRDYGYTF,TGTGCCAGCAGCCTAGGACGGGACTATGGCTACACCTTC
-,-,TRBJ1-6,TRBV13,CASSLDRSSQTTSYNSPLHF,TGTGCCAGCAGCTTAGATCGGAGCTCCCAAACAACCTCCTATAATTCACCCCTCCACTTT
-,-,TRBJ1-3,TRBV4-3,CASSQDLGLHSGNTIYF,TGCGCCAGCAGCCAAGATTTAGGACTGCACTCTGGAAACACCATATATTTT
-,-,TRBJ1-1,TRBV12-3/TRBV12-4,CASTPGVNTEAFF,TGTGCCAGCACTCCCGGGGTGAACACTGAAGCTTTCTTT
TRBD2,-,TRBJ2-1,TRBV27,CASSLSTSGNNEQFF,TGTGCCAGCAGTTTATCGACTAGCGGCAACAATGAGCAGTTCTTC
-,-,TRBJ2-6,TRBV27,CASKQGPGANVLTF,TGTGCCAGCAAACAGGGCCCTGGGGCCAACGTCCTGACTTTC
-,-,TRBJ2-5,TRBV19,CASSPGGGETQYF,TGTGCCAGTAGTCCCGGGGGTGGGGAGACCCAGTACTTC
-,-,TRBJ1-1,TRBV11-3,CASSSVGVTEAFF,TGTGCCAGCAGCTCGGTCGGGGTTACTGAAGCTTTCTTT
-,-,TRBJ1-1,TRBV12-2,CASRKTPGARAFF,TGTGCAAGTCGCAAAACCCCGGGGGCGCGGGCTTTCTTT
-,-,TRBJ1-1,TRBV14,CASTRAGLNTEAFF,TGTGCCAGCACGCGGGCAGGATTAAACACTGAAGCTTTCTTT
-,few,TRBJ1-1,TRBV7-2,CASSNQPGPTGTEAFF,TGTGCCAGCAGCAACCAACCGGGCCCCACGGGGACTGAAGCTTTCTTT
-,-,TRBJ2-5,TRBV7-2,CASSPAGGETQYF,TGTGCCAGCAGCCCCGCAGGGGGGGAGACCCAGTACTTC
-,-,TRBJ2-7,TRBV5-1,CASSLDGTAPYEQYF,TGCGCCAGCAGCTTGGACGGGACGGCCCCCTACGAGCAGTACTTC
-,-,TRBJ1-1,TRBV6-5,CASSYDGNTEAFF,TGTGCCAGCAGTTACGATGGGAACACTGAAGCTTTCTTT
-,-,TRBJ1-6,TRBV7-9,CASSLTLTGSPLHF,TGTGCCAGCAGCTTGACTTTGACGGGTTCACCCCTCCACTTT
-,-,TRBJ1-2,TRBV7-4,CASRHRLELHLSYTF,TGTGCCAGCAGACACCGCCTGGAGTTACACTTGAGCTACACCTTC
-,-,TRBJ2-1,TRBV5-1,CASSEGLNEQFF,TGCGCCAGCAGCGAGGGACTCAATGAGCAGTTCTTC
TRBD2,-,TRBJ2-2,TRBV12-3/TRBV12-4,CASSRLAELFF,TGTGCCAGCAGTCGACTAGCGGAGCTGTTTTTT
-,-,TRBJ2-1,TRBV19,CASSSLGRPDYEQFF,TGTGCCAGTAGTAGTCTCGGTCGCCCAGACTATGAGCAGTTCTTC
TRBD1,-,TRBJ2-3,TRBV18,CASSPRMGQGGTSTDTQYF,TGTGCCAGCTCACCACGTATGGGACAGGGGGGAACTAGCACAGATACGCAGTATTTT